This section outlines one T cell receptor (beta chain) sequence together with its context. This sample was taken from a study of blood T cell repertoires in COVID-19. TCRdb's copy holds only in-frame clones and misses some; the assay was immunoSEQ multiplex PCR. The sample shows about 50,000 clones, around nine tenths of them seen only once. The germline gives CDR1 MNHNS, CDR2 SASEGT. The CDR3 covers 17 residues. V gave up 1 base and J gave up 1 base; unmatched junction bases: 9. The sequencing input was peripheral blood. This TCR derives from a woman older than 75 with acute or convalescent COVID-19. The chain carries TRBV6-1 and TRBJ2-5, with 7 bases identical to TRBD2. CDR3 bases: TGTGCCAGCAGTGAAGGCAGCGTGGGGAGGGCCCAAGAGACCCAGTACTTC. Translating gives CASSEGSVGRAQETQYF.